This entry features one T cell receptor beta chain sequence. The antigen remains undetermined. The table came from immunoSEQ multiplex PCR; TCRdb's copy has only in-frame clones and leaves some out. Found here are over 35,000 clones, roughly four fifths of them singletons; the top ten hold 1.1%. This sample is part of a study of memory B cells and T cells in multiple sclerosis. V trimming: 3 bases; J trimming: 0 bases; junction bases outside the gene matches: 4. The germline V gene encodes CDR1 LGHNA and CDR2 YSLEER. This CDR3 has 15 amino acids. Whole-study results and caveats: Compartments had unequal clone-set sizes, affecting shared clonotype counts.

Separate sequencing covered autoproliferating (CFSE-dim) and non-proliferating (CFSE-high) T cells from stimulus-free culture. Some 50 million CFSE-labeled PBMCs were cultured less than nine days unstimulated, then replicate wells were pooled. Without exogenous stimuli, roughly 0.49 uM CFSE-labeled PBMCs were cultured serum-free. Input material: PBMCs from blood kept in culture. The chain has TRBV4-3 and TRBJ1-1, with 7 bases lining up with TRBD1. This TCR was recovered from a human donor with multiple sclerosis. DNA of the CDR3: TGCGCCAGCAGCCAGATGACAGGGTTGAACACTGAAGCTTTCTTT. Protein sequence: CASSQMTGLNTEAFF.